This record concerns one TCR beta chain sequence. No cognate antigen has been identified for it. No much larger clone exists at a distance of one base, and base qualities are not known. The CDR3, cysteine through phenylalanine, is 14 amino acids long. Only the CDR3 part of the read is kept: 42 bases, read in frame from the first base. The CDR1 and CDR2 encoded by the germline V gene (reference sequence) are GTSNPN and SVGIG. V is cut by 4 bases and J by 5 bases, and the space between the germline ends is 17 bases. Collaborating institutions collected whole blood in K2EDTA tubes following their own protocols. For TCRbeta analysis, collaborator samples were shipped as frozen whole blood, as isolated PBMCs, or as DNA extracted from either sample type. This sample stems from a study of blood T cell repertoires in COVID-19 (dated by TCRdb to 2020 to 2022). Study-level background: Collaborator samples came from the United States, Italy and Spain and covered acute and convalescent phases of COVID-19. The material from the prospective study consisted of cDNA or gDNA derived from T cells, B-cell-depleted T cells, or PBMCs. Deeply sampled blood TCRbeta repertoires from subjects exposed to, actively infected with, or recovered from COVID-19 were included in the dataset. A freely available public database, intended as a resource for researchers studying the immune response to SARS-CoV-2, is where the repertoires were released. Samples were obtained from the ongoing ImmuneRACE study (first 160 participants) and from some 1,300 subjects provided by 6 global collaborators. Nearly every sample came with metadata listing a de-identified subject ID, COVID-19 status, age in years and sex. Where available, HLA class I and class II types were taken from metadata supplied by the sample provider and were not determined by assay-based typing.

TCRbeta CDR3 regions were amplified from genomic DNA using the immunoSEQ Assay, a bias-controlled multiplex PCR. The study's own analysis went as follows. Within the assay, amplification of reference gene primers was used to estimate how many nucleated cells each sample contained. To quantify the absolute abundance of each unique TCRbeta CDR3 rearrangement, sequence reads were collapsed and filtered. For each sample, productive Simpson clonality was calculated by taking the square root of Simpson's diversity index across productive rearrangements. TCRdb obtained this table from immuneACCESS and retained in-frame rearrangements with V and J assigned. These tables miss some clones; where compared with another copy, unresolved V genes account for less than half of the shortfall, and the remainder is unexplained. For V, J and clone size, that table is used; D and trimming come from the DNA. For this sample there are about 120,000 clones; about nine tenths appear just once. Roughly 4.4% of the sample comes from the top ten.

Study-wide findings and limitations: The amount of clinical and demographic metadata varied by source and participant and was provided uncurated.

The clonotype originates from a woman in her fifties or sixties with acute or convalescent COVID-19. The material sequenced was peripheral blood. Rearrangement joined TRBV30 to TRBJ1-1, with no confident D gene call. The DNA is TGTGCCTGGACCCTCGGTACAGTACGGACTGAAGCTTTCTTT. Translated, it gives CAWTLGTVRTEAFF. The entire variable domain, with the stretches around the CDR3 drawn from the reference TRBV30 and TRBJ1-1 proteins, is SQTIHQWPATLVQPVGSPLSLECTVEGTSNPNLYWYRQAAGRGLQLLFYSVGIGQISSEVPQNLSASRPQDRQFILSSKKLLLSDSGFYLCAWTLGTVRTEAFFGQGTRLTVV.